The present T cell receptor beta chain was sequenced within a study of T cell responses to AZD1222 COVID-19 vaccine. The study's findings and limits: Unmutated variant regions are reportedly the target of nearly half of TCRs that are spike-specific. The sample set comprised mostly white British donors with more females, and clonal diversity was possibly underestimated.

The method was immunoSEQ multiplex PCR; TCRdb's version includes in-frame clones alone and lacks a portion of them. The table shows 90,000 to 100,000 clones, with more than 70% occurring only once. Pooled samples include second doses given at about 4 or 12 weeks. Concerning this clone: Its antigen is unidentified.

Deletions cut 3 bases from V and 5 bases from J, with 6 bases between. Germline assignment: CDR1 SGHRS and CDR2 YFSETQ. This CDR3 spans 13 amino acids. The chain recombines TRBV5-1 with TRBJ1-6; D gene uncertain. Here the sequenced sample was peripheral blood, taken 28 days after the second AZD1222 dose. The sequence derives from an adult who received the AZD1222 COVID-19 vaccine. The DNA of the CDR3 is TGCGCCAGCAGCTGGACGGATAATTCACCCCTCCACTTT. Amino acid sequence: CASSWTDNSPLHF.